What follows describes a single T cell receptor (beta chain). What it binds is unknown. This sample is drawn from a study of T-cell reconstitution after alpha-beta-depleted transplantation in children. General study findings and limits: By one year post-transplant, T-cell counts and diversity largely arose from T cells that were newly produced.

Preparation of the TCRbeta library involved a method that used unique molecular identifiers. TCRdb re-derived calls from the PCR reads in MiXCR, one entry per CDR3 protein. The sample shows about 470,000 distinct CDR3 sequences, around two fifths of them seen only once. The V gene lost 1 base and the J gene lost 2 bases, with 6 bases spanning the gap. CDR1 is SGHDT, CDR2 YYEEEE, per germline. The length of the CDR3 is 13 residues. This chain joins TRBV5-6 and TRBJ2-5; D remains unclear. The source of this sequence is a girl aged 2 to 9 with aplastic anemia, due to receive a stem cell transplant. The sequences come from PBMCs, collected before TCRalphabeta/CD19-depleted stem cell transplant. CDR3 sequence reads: CASSLINQETQYF. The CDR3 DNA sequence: TGTGCCAGCAGCTTGATTAATCAAGAGACCCAGTACTTC.